A selection of T cell receptor beta chains follows, all from one sample in a study of immune heterogeneity within non-small cell lung tumors. TCRdb independently ran MiXCR on the multiplex PCR reads; one entry per CDR3 protein. The sample has 8,000 to 11,000 distinct CDR3 sequences; around 17% are singletons. Sequenced input: lung tumor tissue. Receptor source: a middle-aged man with non-small cell lung cancer. CDR3s include the opening cysteine and the closing phenylalanine or tryptophan. The order of the fields is J gene, V gene, CDR3 protein.

j_gene: TRBJ1-4
v_gene: TRBV11-2
CDR3aa: CASSPQTPGQINEKLFF

j_gene: TRBJ2-7
v_gene: TRBV18
CDR3aa: CASSPGAGGMYF

j_gene: TRBJ1-1
v_gene: TRBV2
CDR3aa: CASSPSGLLNTEAFF

j_gene: TRBJ2-1
v_gene: TRBV7-9
CDR3aa: CASSPSEPGAQFF

j_gene: TRBJ2-1
v_gene: TRBV27
CDR3aa: CASSFWSGTEQFF

j_gene: TRBJ1-1
v_gene: TRBV19
CDR3aa: CASSPRTVGTEAFF

j_gene: TRBJ1-5
v_gene: TRBV6-2/TRBV6-3
CDR3aa: CASSYGAGKFQPQHF

j_gene: TRBJ2-5
v_gene: TRBV7-2
CDR3aa: CASSLGWGGGQETQYF

j_gene: TRBJ2-7
v_gene: TRBV2
CDR3aa: CASNTPGQTPHEQYF

j_gene: TRBJ2-7
v_gene: TRBV3-1
CDR3aa: CASSRGEVGSYEQYF

j_gene: TRBJ1-1
v_gene: TRBV28
CDR3aa: CASSPRTALPNEAFF

j_gene: TRBJ2-4
v_gene: TRBV20-1
CDR3aa: CSARRLASLAKNIQYF

j_gene: TRBJ1-2
v_gene: TRBV12-3/TRBV12-4
CDR3aa: CASTINIGGSLNYGYTF

j_gene: TRBJ2-7
v_gene: TRBV7-3
CDR3aa: CASSLRAGHSYEQYF

j_gene: TRBJ1-1
v_gene: TRBV5-5
CDR3aa: CASIFSQGLEAFF

j_gene: TRBJ2-1
v_gene: TRBV3-1
CDR3aa: CASIPHQGGRQFF

j_gene: TRBJ1-2
v_gene: TRBV7-8
CDR3aa: CASSSQAGSYGYTF

j_gene: TRBJ1-4
v_gene: TRBV4-1
CDR3aa: CASSQEYRGSNEKLFF

j_gene: TRBJ1-2
v_gene: TRBV19
CDR3aa: CASSRNYGYTF

j_gene: TRBJ2-5
v_gene: TRBV28
CDR3aa: CASSLWDRGGQETQYF

j_gene: TRBJ2-1
v_gene: TRBV14
CDR3aa: CASSQDGTSGRYNEQFF

j_gene: TRBJ1-5
v_gene: TRBV10-2
CDR3aa: CASSAQGQGQPQHF

j_gene: TRBJ2-1
v_gene: TRBV29-1
CDR3aa: CSVGQREGGNEQFF

j_gene: TRBJ2-7
v_gene: TRBV20-1
CDR3aa: CSARVGRPEQYF

j_gene: TRBJ2-3
v_gene: TRBV18
CDR3aa: CASSPSTDTQYF

j_gene: TRBJ1-1
v_gene: TRBV7-6
CDR3aa: CASSFAQGGSTEAFF

j_gene: TRBJ1-3
v_gene: TRBV10-3
CDR3aa: CAAHGISGNTIYF

j_gene: TRBJ1-2
v_gene: TRBV6-1
CDR3aa: CASSEGTGPSYGYTF

j_gene: TRBJ1-4
v_gene: TRBV5-6
CDR3aa: CASSLQGSIGKLFF

j_gene: TRBJ2-2
v_gene: TRBV10-1
CDR3aa: CASSESGLLTGELFF

j_gene: TRBJ1-1
v_gene: TRBV2
CDR3aa: CASKGNTEAFF

j_gene: TRBJ2-2
v_gene: TRBV9
CDR3aa: CASSVRAGATGELFF

j_gene: TRBJ2-4
v_gene: TRBV16
CDR3aa: CASRLGGGLQYF

j_gene: TRBJ2-5
v_gene: TRBV5-1
CDR3aa: CASSLGRDGGQETQYF

j_gene: TRBJ2-7
v_gene: TRBV29-1
CDR3aa: CSVYRQSSYEQYF

j_gene: TRBJ2-7
v_gene: TRBV10-1
CDR3aa: CASKSRTGDFYEQYF

j_gene: TRBJ2-6
v_gene: TRBV6-2/TRBV6-3
CDR3aa: CASSTRGASGANVLTF

j_gene: TRBJ2-1
v_gene: TRBV10-3
CDR3aa: CAISDRGTTDEQSF

j_gene: TRBJ2-2
v_gene: TRBV6-5
CDR3aa: CASSYSRGGGPNTGELFF

j_gene: TRBJ2-4
v_gene: TRBV20-1
CDR3aa: CSVGSRKSPYF

j_gene: TRBJ2-2
v_gene: TRBV5-1
CDR3aa: CASSLLAVNTGELFF

j_gene: TRBJ2-5
v_gene: TRBV10-3
CDR3aa: CAISDHLFGETQYF

j_gene: TRBJ2-1
v_gene: TRBV7-6
CDR3aa: CASSFSGGADEQIF

j_gene: TRBJ2-2
v_gene: TRBV9
CDR3aa: CASSVGSPSGAGELFF

j_gene: TRBJ2-1
v_gene: TRBV2
CDR3aa: CASREVWTTYNEQFF

j_gene: TRBJ2-3
v_gene: TRBV4-3
CDR3aa: CASSLAGGEADTQYF

j_gene: TRBJ2-1
v_gene: TRBV6-1
CDR3aa: CASSSSGGANEQFF

j_gene: TRBJ2-1
v_gene: TRBV9
CDR3aa: CASSVDPAGGPVNEQFF

j_gene: TRBJ1-6
v_gene: TRBV7-9
CDR3aa: CASSYDREGSPLHF

j_gene: TRBJ2-5
v_gene: TRBV12-3/TRBV12-4
CDR3aa: CASSFGTQETQYF

j_gene: TRBJ1-2
v_gene: TRBV6-1
CDR3aa: CASSVGRMGRADGYTF

j_gene: TRBJ1-5
v_gene: TRBV7-9
CDR3aa: CASSRADGNQPQHF

j_gene: TRBJ2-7
v_gene: TRBV15
CDR3aa: CATSRASGGVYEQYF

j_gene: TRBJ1-1
v_gene: TRBV19
CDR3aa: CASSTSRVSAFF

j_gene: TRBJ1-5
v_gene: TRBV7-6
CDR3aa: CASSMDSNQPQHF

j_gene: TRBJ2-3
v_gene: TRBV7-9
CDR3aa: CASSLVSGVKFSGVSDTQYF